What follows are 20 T cell receptor beta chains derived from one specimen sequenced in a study of blood T cell repertoires in COVID-19. Sequencing was performed with immunoSEQ multiplex PCR; in TCRdb, only in-frame clones are kept and a portion is missing. The sample lists 190,000 or so clones, roughly 88% occurring once. Specimen: peripheral blood. These receptors were obtained from a woman under 40 with acute or convalescent COVID-19.

With regard to this clone: The same CDR3 also results from other DNA sequences found in this sample. The chain has TRBV30 and TRBJ2-1; TRBD2 agrees at 7 bases. The CDR3 length is 14 residues. In germline, CDR1 is GTSNPN, CDR2 SVGIG (reference sequence). The J segment lost 3 bases and the V segment lost 3 bases, leaving 5 bases of the junction unmatched. CDR3 amino acids: CAWRTGGLYNEQFF. CDR3 nucleotide sequence: TGTGCCTGGAGGACGGGAGGCCTCTACAATGAGCAGTTCTTC.

The CDR3 DNA reads as TGTGCCAGCTGCACAGGGAGGGAAACTGAAGCTTTCTTT. This gives the protein CASCTGRETEAFF. J is TRBJ1-1 and V is TRBV2, with D perhaps matching TRBD1 (6 bases). Trimming removed 8 bases from V and 5 bases from J, with 15 bases in between. CDR1 SNHLY and CDR2 FYNNEI come from the germline V gene. The CDR3 sequence is 13 residues long.

A word on this clone: Sequence at one end of the junction differs from germline and may be a read error. The chain uses TRBV5-5 and TRBJ1-1; D is perhaps TRBD1 (5 bases). CDR1 is SGHKS and CDR2 is YYEKEE in the germline V gene (reference sequence). The CDR3 extends over 14 amino acids. CDR3 nucleotides: TGTGCCAGCAGCTCGTACCCAGGGAACCCTGAAGCTTTCTTT. It codes for CASSSYPGNPEAFF.

The gene calls are TRBV7-2 and TRBJ2-5; TRBD2 matches 7 bases. The CDR3 loop spans 15 amino acids. Trimming took 4 bases from V and 2 from J; bases not matched to a gene: 7. CDR1 is SGHTA, CDR2 FQGNSA, per germline. The DNA for the CDR3 is TGTGCCAGCAGCTCAGGACTAGGGCGACAAGAGACCCAGTACTTC. Translation: CASSSGLGRQETQYF.

The genes are TRBV5-1 and TRBJ1-4; maybe TRBD1 (5 bases). The CDR3 covers 14 residues. Germline lookup yields CDR1 SGHRS and CDR2 YFSETQ. V was cut by 4 bases and J by 0 bases, with 7 bases left in between. The CDR3 sequence is CASSATATNEKLFF. CDR3 nucleotide sequence: TGCGCCAGCAGCGCGACAGCAACTAATGAAAAACTGTTTTTT.

The rearrangement links TRBV2 to TRBJ2-7; perhaps TRBD2 as D (6 bases). The CDR3 loop spans 16 amino acids. In germline, CDR1 is SNHLY, CDR2 FYNNEI. With 3 bases removed from V and 5 bases from J, the gap between germline ends came to 20 bases. The CDR3 protein is CASSDTGVRRSHEQYF. CDR3 coding DNA: TGTGCCAGCAGTGATACGGGGGTGCGGAGGTCACACGAGCAGTACTTC.

This chain links TRBV19 with TRBJ1-5; D is perhaps TRBD1 (6 bases). V was clipped by 2 bases and J by 7 bases, with 15 bases between them. Germline assignment: CDR1 LNHDA and CDR2 SQIVND (reference sequence). CDR3 length equals 15 residues. Here the CDR3 DNA reads TGTGCCAGTAGTATACTAGGGGGGGCTCGGCAGCCCCAGCATTTT. This translates into CASSILGGARQPQHF.

This clone has a handful of counts. This chain uses TRBV2 with TRBJ1-1; D might be TRBD1 (5 bases). The CDR3 extends over 13 amino acids. Germline CDR1 is SNHLY and CDR2 is FYNNEI. Trimming left V 6 bases short and J 7 bases short, with 15 bases between. Written as DNA, the CDR3 is TGTGCCAGCAGCTTGCAGGGATATAGTGAAGCTTTCTTT. It yields the protein CASSLQGYSEAFF.

This chain uses TRBV5-6 with TRBJ2-5, with TRBD2 matching over 7 bases. Germline CDR1 reads SGHDT; CDR2 reads YYEEEE. Unmatched junction bases numbered 6, after V lost 1 base and J lost 3 bases. This CDR3 comprises 15 residues. In nucleotides, the CDR3 is TGTGCCAGCAGCTTGAACCCGGCGGGGGAAGAGACCCAGTACTTC. Translated: CASSLNPAGEETQYF.

This rearrangement joins TRBV28 to TRBJ2-1; maybe TRBD1 (5 bases). The CDR3 has 12 residues. Trimming took off 8 bases at V and 9 bases at J, with 14 bases between the two ends. Germline CDR1 reads MDHEN; CDR2 reads SYDVKM. The CDR3 is CASGAGNSEQFF. CDR3 DNA sequence: TGTGCCAGCGGGGCAGGGAATAGTGAGCAGTTCTTC.

The gene calls are TRBV4-1 and TRBJ1-2; the D gene is possibly TRBD1 (5 bases). V lost 0 bases and J 8 bases, leaving 10 bases between the germline ends. CDR1 is MGHRA, CDR2 YSYEKL, per germline. The CDR3 spans 13 residues. The DNA for the CDR3 is TGCGCCAGCAGCCAAGAAATAGGGGTGGGCTACACCTTC. Encoded protein: CASSQEIGVGYTF.

J is TRBJ2-1 and V is TRBV10-3; D is perhaps TRBD2 (6 bases). The length of the CDR3 is 14 residues. Germline CDR1 ENHRY, CDR2 SYGVKD. Trimming pared 4 bases from V and 3 bases from J, leaving 10 bases between. The CDR3 loop reads CAISAGTHYNEQFF. The CDR3 bases are TGTGCCATCAGTGCCGGGACTCACTACAATGAGCAGTTCTTC.

CDR3 sequence reads: CASSKVRTDRYGYTF. DNA of the CDR3: TGTGCCAGCAGCAAAGTGCGGACAGACCGCTATGGCTACACCTTC. This chain links TRBV21-1 with TRBJ1-2; the table's TRBD1 call for D was not verified on the DNA. TRBV21-1 corresponds to a pseudogene. This CDR3 spans 15 amino acids.

The rearrangement uses TRBV4-2 and TRBJ1-2; D remains unclear. With 1 base removed from V and 3 bases from J, the gap between germline ends came to 9 bases. CDR3 length equals 14 residues. The germline V gene encodes CDR1 LGHNA and CDR2 YNFKEQ. CDR3 DNA sequence: TGTGCCAGCAGCCAAGCGTTCGGGGACTATGGCTACACCTTC. Protein: CASSQAFGDYGYTF.

The chain combines TRBV14 with TRBJ1-5, with D hard to call. The ends were cut back, 2 bases at V and 6 bases at J, with 8 bases in the middle. The germline gives CDR1 SGHDN, CDR2 FVKESK. There are 13 residues in the CDR3. The CDR3 sequence is CASSQHGGQPQHF. In nucleotides, the CDR3 is TGTGCCAGCAGCCAACATGGCGGTCAGCCCCAGCATTTT.

This chain links TRBV6-5 with TRBJ1-1, with no clear D. The CDR3 extends over 13 amino acids. The V end lost 8 bases, the J end lost 5 bases, and 15 bases lay between the germline ends. Looked up from germline, CDR1 is MNHEY and CDR2 is SVGAGI. This CDR3 reads CASSQVRGTEAFF. DNA for the CDR3: TGTGCCAGCTCACAAGTACGAGGAACTGAAGCTTTCTTT.

The chain is built from TRBV6-5 and TRBJ2-2; maybe TRBD2 (6 bases). CDR1 and CDR2 from the germline V gene are MNHEY and SVGAGI. CDR3 length: 15 amino acids. The germline V and J ends were trimmed by 6 bases and 5 bases, with 16 bases remaining between them. CDR3 sequence reads: CASSAKRGTTGELFF. In nucleotides, the CDR3 is TGTGCCAGCAGCGCTAAGCGCGGGACGACCGGGGAGCTGTTTTTT.

J is TRBJ2-1 and V is TRBV4-2, with 14 bases lining up with TRBD2. CDR1 and CDR2 from the germline V gene are LGHNA and YNFKEQ. J lost 3 bases, V lost 4 bases, and 5 bases had no gene match. The CDR3 runs to 17 residues. CDR3 in DNA: TGTGCCAGCAGCCCGGGACTAGCGGGAGCGCTCTACAATGAGCAGTTCTTC. Translated: CASSPGLAGALYNEQFF.

This chain uses TRBV7-2 with TRBJ2-7, with 7 positions matching TRBD1. J gave up 0 bases and V 3 bases, and 2 bases lay outside the gene matches. The CDR3 totals 14 residues. CDR1 is SGHTA and CDR2 is FQGNSA in the germline V gene. The CDR3 is CASSFDRVSYEQYF. The CDR3 bases are TGTGCCAGCAGCTTTGACAGGGTCTCCTACGAGCAGTACTTC.

CDR3 loop: CASSQVVGKEVTQYF. The DNA of the CDR3 is TGTGCCAGCAGCCAAGTGGTGGGGAAGGAGGTGACCCAGTACTTC. This sequence joins TRBV3-1 (or the pseudogene TRBV3-2) and TRBJ2-5; tentatively, D is TRBD2 (5 bases). The length of the CDR3 is 15 residues. Per germline, CDR1 LGHDT and CDR2 YNNKEL (reference sequence). V lost 1 base, J lost 7 bases, and 16 bases lay in between.